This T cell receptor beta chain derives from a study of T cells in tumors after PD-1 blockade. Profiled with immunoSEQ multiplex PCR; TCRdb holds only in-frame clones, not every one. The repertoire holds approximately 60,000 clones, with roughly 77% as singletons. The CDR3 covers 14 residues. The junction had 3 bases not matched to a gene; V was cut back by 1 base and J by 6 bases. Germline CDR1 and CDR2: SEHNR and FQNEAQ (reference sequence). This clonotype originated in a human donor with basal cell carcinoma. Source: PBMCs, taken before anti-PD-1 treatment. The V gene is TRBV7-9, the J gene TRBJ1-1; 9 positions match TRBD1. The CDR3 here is CASSLGTGVSEAFF. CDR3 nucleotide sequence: TGTGCCAGCAGCTTAGGGACAGGGGTCTCTGAAGCTTTCTTT.